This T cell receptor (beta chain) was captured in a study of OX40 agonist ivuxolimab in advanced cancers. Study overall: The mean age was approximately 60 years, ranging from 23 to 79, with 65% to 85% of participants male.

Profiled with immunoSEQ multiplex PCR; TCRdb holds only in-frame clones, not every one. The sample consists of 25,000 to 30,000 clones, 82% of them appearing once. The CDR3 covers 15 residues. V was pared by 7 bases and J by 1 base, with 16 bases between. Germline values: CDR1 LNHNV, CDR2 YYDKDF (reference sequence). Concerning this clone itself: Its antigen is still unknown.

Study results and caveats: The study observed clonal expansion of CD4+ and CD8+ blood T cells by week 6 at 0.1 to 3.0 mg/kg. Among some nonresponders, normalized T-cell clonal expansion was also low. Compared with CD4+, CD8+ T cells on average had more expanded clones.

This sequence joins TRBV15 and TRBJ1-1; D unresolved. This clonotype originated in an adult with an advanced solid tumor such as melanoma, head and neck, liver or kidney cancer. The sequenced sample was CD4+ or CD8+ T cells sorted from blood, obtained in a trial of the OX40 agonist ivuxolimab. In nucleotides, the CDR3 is TGTGCCACCACCAGTCACTCGGAGGCGAACACTGAAGCTTTCTTT. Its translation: CATTSHSEANTEAFF.